The T cell receptor (beta chain) under discussion was sequenced for a study of response to subunit inactivated influenza vaccine. General observations from the study: Seasonal influenza vaccination, on each occasion, was suggested by the authors to recruit few new T cells.

The CDR3 has 14 amino acids. Trimming took 5 bases from V and 2 from J; bases not matched to a gene: 2. CDR1 and CDR2 (germline): LNHNV, YYDKDF (reference sequence). TCRdb reprocessed the RT-PCR reads with MiXCR, giving one entry per CDR3 protein. Of hundreds of thousands of distinct CDR3 sequences listed, around 15% are singletons. Points on this clonotype: The antigen is undetermined.

The source material was PBMCs from blood, sampled 14 to 15 days before vaccination. The chain links TRBV15 to TRBJ2-5; 10 bases are a match to TRBD2. The TCR was taken from a man in his fifties or sixties who received an inactivated influenza vaccine. The CDR3 sequence is CATSAGLAQETQYF. CDR3 coding DNA: TGTGCCACCAGCGCGGGACTAGCGCAAGAGACCCAGTACTTC. Filled out from reference TRBV15 and TRBJ2-5, the complete variable domain reads DAMVIQNPRYQVTQFGKPVTLSCSQTLNHNVMYWYQQKSSQAPKLLFHYYDKDFNNEADTPDNFQSRRPNTSFCFLDIRSPGLGDTAMYLCATSAGLAQETQYFGPGTRLLVL.